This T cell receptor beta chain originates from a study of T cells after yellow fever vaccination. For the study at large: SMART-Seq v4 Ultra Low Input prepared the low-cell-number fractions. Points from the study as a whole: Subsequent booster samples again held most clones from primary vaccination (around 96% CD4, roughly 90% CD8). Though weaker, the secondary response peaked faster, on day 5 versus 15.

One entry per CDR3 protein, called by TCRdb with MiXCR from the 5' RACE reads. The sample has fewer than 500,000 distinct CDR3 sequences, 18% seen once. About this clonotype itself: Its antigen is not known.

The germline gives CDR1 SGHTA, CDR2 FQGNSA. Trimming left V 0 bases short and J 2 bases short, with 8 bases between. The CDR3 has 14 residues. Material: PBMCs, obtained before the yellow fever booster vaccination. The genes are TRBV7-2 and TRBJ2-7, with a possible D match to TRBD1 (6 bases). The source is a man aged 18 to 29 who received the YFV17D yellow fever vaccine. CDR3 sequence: CASSLAEGAYEQYF. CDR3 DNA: TGTGCCAGCAGCTTAGCAGAGGGGGCCTACGAGCAGTACTTC.